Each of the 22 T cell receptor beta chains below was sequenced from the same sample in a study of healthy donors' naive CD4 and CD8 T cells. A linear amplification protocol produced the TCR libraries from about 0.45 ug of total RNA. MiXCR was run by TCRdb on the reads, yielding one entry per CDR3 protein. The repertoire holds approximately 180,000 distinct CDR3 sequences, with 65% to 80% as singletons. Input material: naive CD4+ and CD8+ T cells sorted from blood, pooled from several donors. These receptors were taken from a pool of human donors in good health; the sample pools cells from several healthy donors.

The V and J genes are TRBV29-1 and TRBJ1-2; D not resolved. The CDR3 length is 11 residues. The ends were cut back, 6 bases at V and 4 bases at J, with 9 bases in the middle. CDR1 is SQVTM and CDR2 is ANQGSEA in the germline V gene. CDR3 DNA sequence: TGCAGCGTATTCGTTGGCTATGGCTACACCTTC. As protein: CSVFVGYGYTF.

DNA of the CDR3: TGTGCCACCAGTGACCGGACAGGGAGCACAGATACGCAGTATTTT. This sequence encodes CATSDRTGSTDTQYF. The gene calls are TRBV24-1 and TRBJ2-3; 8 bases are shared with TRBD1. The V gene end was trimmed by 4 bases and the J gene end by 0 bases; junction bases not matched to a gene: 2. From germline, CDR1 is KGHDR and CDR2 SFDVKD. The CDR3 runs 15 residues.

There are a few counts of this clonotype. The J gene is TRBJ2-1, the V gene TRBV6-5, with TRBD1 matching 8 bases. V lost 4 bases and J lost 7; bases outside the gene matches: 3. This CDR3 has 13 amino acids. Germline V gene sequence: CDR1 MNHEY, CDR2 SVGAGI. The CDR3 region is CASSWTGMNEQFF. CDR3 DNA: TGTGCCAGCAGTTGGACAGGGATGAATGAGCAGTTCTTC.

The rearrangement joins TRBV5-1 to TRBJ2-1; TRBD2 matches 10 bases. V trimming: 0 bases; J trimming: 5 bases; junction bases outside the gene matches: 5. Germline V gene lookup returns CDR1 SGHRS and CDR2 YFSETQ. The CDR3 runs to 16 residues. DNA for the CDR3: TGCGCCAGCAGCTTGGAGCCTAGCGGGAGAGACAATGAGCAGTTCTTC. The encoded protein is CASSLEPSGRDNEQFF.

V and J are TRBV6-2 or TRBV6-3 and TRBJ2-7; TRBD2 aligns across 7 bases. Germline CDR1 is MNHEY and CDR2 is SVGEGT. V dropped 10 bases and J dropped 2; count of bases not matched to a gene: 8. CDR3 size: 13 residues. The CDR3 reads CAIHSGLPYEQYF. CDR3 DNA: TGTGCCATCCATTCGGGACTACCCTACGAGCAGTACTTC.

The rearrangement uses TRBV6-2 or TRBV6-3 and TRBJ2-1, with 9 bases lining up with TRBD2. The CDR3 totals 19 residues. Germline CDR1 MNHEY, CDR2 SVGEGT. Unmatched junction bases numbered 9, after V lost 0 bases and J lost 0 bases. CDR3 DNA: TGTGCCAGCAGTTACTCGATTAGCGGGGGCCTGAGCTCCTACAATGAGCAGTTCTTC. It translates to CASSYSISGGLSSYNEQFF.

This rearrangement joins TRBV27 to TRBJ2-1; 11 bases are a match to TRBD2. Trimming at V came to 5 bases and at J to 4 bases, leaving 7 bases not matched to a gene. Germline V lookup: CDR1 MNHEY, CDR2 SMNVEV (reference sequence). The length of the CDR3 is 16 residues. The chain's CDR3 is CASSAGTSGTYNEQFF. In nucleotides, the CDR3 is TGTGCCAGCAGTGCCGGGACTAGCGGAACATACAATGAGCAGTTCTTC.

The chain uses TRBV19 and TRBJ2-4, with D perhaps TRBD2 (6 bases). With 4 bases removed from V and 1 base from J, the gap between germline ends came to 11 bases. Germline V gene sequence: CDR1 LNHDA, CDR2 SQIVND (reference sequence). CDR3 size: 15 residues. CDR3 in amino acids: CASSSQEGAKNIQYF. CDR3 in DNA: TGTGCCAGTAGTAGCCAGGAGGGGGCCAAAAACATTCAGTACTTC.

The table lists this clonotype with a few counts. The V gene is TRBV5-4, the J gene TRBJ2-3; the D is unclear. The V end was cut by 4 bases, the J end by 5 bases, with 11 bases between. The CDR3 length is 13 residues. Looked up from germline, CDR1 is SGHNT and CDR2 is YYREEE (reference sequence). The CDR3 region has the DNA TGTGCCAGCAGCCACCCCTTGGAAGATACGCAGTATTTT. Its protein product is CASSHPLEDTQYF.

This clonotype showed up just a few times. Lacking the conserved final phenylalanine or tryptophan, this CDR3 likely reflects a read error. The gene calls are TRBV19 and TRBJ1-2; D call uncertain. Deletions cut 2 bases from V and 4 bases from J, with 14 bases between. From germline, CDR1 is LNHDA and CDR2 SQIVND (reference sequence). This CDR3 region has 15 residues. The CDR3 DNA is TGTGCCAGTAGTATACAGGACGGCGGATCCTATGGCTACACCCTC. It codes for CASSIQDGGSYGYTL.

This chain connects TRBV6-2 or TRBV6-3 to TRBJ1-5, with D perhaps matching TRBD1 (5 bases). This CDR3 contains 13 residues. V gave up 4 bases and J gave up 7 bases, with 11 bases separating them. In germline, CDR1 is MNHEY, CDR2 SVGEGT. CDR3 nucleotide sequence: TGTGCCAGCAGTTTGGGGGACGGGCAGCCCCAGCATTTT. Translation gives CASSLGDGQPQHF.

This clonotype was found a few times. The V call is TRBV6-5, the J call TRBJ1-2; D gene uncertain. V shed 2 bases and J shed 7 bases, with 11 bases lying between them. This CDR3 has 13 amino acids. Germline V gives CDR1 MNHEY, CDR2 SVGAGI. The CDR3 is CASSYRENGGYTF. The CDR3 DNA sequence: TGTGCCAGCAGTTACAGGGAAAACGGTGGCTACACCTTC.

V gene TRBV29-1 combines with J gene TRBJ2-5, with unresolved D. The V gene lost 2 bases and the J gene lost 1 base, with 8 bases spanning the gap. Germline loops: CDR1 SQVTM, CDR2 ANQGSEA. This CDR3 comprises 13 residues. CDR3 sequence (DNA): TGCAGCGTTGAATCTGGCCTCCAAGAGACCCAGTACTTC. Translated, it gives CSVESGLQETQYF. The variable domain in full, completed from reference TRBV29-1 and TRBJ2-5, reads SAVISQKPSRDICQRGTSLTIQCQVDSQVTMMFWYRQQPGQSLTLIATANQGSEATYESGFVIDKFPISRPNLTFSTLTVSNMSPEDSSIYLCSVESGLQETQYFGPGTRLLVL.

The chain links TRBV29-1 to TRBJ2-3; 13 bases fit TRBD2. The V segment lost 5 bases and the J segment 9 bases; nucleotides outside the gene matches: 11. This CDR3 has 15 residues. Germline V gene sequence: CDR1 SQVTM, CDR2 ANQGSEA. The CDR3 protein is CSVKIGLAGVQTQYF. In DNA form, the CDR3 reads TGCAGCGTTAAAATCGGACTAGCGGGAGTACAAACGCAGTATTTT.

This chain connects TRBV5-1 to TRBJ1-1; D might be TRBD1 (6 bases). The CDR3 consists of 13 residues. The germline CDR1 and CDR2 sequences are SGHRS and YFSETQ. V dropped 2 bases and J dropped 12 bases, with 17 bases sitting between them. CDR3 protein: CASSFGRQETSFF. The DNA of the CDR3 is TGCGCCAGCAGCTTTGGGAGACAGGAGACTTCTTTCTTT.

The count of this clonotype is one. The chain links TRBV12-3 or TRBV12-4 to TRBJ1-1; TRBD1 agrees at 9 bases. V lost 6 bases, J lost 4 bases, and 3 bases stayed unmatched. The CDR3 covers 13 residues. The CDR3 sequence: CASRKTGGTEAFF. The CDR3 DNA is TGTGCCAGCAGAAAGACAGGGGGCACTGAAGCTTTCTTT.

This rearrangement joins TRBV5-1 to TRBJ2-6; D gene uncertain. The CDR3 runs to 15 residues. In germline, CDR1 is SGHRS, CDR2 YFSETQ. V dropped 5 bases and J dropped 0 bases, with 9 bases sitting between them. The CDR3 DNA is TGCGCCAGCAGGAAACAGAGCTCTGGGGCCAACGTCCTGACTTTC. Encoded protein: CASRKQSSGANVLTF.

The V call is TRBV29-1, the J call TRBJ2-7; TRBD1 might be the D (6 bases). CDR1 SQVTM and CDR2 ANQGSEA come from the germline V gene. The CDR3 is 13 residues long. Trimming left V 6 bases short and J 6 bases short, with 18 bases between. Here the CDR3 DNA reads TGCAGCGTCGATAGGATGGACAGCAGCGAGCAGTACTTC. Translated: CSVDRMDSSEQYF.

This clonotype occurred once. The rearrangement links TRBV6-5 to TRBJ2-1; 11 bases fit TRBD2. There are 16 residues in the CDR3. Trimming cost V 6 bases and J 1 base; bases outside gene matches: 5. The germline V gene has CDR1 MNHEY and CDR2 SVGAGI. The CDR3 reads CASRVLAGGSYNEQFF. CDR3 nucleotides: TGTGCCAGCAGGGTCCTAGCGGGAGGTTCCTACAATGAGCAGTTCTTC.

The CDR3 spells CAWSPGDGYTF. The CDR3 nucleotides are TGTGCCTGGAGTCCAGGGGACGGCTACACCTTC. This rearrangement joins TRBV30 to TRBJ1-2; D possibly corresponds to TRBD1 (6 bases). This CDR3 is built from 11 residues. The germline CDR1 and CDR2 sequences are GTSNPN and SVGIG (reference sequence). Trimming cost V 2 bases and J 8 bases, with 9 bases left between them. Full variable domain (remainder filled in from reference TRBV30 and TRBJ1-2): SQTIHQWPATLVQPVGSPLSLECTVEGTSNPNLYWYRQAAGRGLQLLFYSVGIGQISSEVPQNLSASRPQDRQFILSSKKLLLSDSGFYLCAWSPGDGYTFGSGTRLTVV.

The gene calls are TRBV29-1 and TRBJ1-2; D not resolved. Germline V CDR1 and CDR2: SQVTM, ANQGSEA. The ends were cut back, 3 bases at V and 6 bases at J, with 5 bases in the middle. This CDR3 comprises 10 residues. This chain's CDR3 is CSVDLDGYTF. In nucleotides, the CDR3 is TGCAGCGTTGACCTAGATGGCTACACCTTC. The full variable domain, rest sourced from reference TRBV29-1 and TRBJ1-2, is SAVISQKPSRDICQRGTSLTIQCQVDSQVTMMFWYRQQPGQSLTLIATANQGSEATYESGFVIDKFPISRPNLTFSTLTVSNMSPEDSSIYLCSVDLDGYTFGSGTRLTVV.

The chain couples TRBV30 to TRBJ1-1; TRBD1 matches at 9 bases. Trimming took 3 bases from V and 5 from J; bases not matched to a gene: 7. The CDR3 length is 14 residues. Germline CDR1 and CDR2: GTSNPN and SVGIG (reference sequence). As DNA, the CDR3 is TGTGCCTGGAGCTCTGGACAGGGGAGAACTGAAGCTTTCTTT. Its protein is CAWSSGQGRTEAFF.